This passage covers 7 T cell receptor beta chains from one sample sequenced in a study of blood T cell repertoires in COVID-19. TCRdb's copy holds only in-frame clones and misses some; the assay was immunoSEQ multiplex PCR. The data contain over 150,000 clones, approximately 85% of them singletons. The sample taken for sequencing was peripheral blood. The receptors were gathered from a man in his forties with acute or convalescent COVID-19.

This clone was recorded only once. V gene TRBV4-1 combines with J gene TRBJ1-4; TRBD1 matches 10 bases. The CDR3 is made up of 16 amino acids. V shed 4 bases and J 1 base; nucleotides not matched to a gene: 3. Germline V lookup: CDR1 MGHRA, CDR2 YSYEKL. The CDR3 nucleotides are TGCGCCAGCAGCCCTGGGACAGGGGAAACTAATGAAAAACTGTTTTTT. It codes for CASSPGTGETNEKLFF.

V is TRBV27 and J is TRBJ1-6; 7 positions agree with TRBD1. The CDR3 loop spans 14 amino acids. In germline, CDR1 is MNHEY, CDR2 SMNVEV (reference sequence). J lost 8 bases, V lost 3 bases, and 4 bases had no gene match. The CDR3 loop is CASSLTGRDSPLHF. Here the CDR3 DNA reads TGTGCCAGCAGTTTGACAGGGCGGGATTCACCCCTCCACTTT.

The CDR3 here is CASRSTGENSPLHF. The CDR3 nucleotides are TGTGCCAGCAGATCTACAGGGGAAAATTCACCCCTCCACTTT. The chain links TRBV7-9 to TRBJ1-6; 7 bases are a match to TRBD1. J gave up 7 bases and V 6 bases, and 6 bases lay outside the gene matches. This CDR3 comprises 14 residues. From germline, CDR1 is SEHNR and CDR2 FQNEAQ (reference sequence).

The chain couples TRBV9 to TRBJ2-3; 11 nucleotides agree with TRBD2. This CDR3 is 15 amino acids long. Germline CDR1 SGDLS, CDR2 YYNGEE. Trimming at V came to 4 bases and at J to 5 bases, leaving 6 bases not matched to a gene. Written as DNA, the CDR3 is TGTGCCAGCAGCCTACTAGCGGGGGTTTTAGATACGCAGTATTTT. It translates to CASSLLAGVLDTQYF.

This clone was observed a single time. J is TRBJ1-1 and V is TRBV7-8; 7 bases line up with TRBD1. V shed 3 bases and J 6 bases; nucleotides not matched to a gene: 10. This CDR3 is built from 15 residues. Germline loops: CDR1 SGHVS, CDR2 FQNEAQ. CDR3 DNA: TGTGCCAGCAGCTTCCAACAGGGGAATCGAGCTGAAGCTTTCTTT. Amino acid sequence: CASSFQQGNRAEAFF.

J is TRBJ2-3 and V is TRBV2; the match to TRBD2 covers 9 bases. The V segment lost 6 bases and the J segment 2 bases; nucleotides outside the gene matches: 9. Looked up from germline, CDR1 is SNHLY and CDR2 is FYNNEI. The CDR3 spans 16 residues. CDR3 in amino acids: CASSEERGVVTDTQYF. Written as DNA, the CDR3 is TGTGCCAGCAGCGAGGAGCGGGGGGTAGTCACAGATACGCAGTATTTT.

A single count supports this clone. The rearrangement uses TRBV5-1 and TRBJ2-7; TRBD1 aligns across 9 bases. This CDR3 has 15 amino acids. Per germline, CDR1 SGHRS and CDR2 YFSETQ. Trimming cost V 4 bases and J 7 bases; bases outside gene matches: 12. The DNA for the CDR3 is TGCGCCAGCAGCGGTGGGGACAGGGTAGGGGGTGAGCAGTACTTC. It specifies CASSGGDRVGGEQYF.